This T cell receptor (beta chain) was captured in a study of blood T cell repertoires in COVID-19. Germline values: CDR1 SGHRS, CDR2 YFSETQ. Trimming removed 5 bases at V and 3 bases at J, with 21 bases between. The CDR3 has 17 residues. TCRdb keeps only in-frame clones here, not all; method: immunoSEQ multiplex PCR. The data show about 140,000 clones, with about three quarters seen just once and approximately 4.5% held by the top ten. The receptor comes from a woman aged 80 or over with active or convalescent COVID-19. V and J are TRBV5-1 and TRBJ1-3, with a tentative D call TRBD1 (6 bases). The specimen sequenced was peripheral blood. The CDR3 loop reads CASSHLGVAQGGNTIYF. CDR3 DNA sequence: TGCGCCAGCAGTCATTTGGGTGTCGCACAGGGTGGAAACACCATATATTTT.